These T cell receptor beta chains were read from a single sample in a study of blood T cell repertoires in COVID-19. Sequenced by immunoSEQ multiplex PCR; TCRdb stores in-frame clones only, minus some. The top ten hold roughly 3% of the sample, which has a few hundred thousand clones, 87% seen once. Input material: peripheral blood. The receptors were sampled from a man between 18 and 35 years old with active or convalescent COVID-19. Each CDR3 is given with its conserved first and last residue. Fields, in order: D gene, J gene, V gene, clone size, CDR3 DNA, CDR3 protein. A D gene is named only where the DNA matches it firmly. The size of a clone is reported for some rows only, either as once, few or many, or as a class for expanded clones.

>-|TRBJ1-2|TRBV7-2|-
TGTGCCAGCAGCTTAGATAGACACGACTACACCTTC
CASSLDRHDYTF
>-|TRBJ1-5|TRBV7-6|-
TGTGCCAGCAGCTTAGCAGCGGGGGGCAATCAGCCCCAGCATTTT
CASSLAAGGNQPQHF
>-|TRBJ1-1|TRBV29-1|-
TGCAGCGCTCAGAACACTGAAGCTTTCTTT
CSAQNTEAFF
>-|TRBJ2-1|TRBV6-5|-
TGTGCCAGCAGAGTGGACAGAAACCGTAATGAGCAGTTCTTC
CASRVDRNRNEQFF
>-|TRBJ1-1|TRBV5-1|-
TGCGCCAGCAGCTTGGTGAGTCGGAGTGAAGCTTTCTTT
CASSLVSRSEAFF
>-|TRBJ2-2|TRBV19|-
TGTGCCAGTAGTATTCAGGGCTCCGGGGAGCTGTTTTTT
CASSIQGSGELFF
>-|TRBJ1-3|TRBV28|few
TGTGCCAGCAGTTCCGCCTCCCTAGCTGGAAACACCATATATTTT
CASSSASLAGNTIYF
>-|TRBJ2-1|TRBV10-3|-
TGTGCCATCAGTGAGGGTAGGAGGGGATCCTACAATGAGCAGTTCTTC
CAISEGRRGSYNEQFF
>TRBD1|TRBJ2-2|TRBV5-4|once
TGTGCGGCACGACAGGGTCCGAACACCGGGGAGCTGTTTTTT
CAARQGPNTGELFF
>-|TRBJ1-5|TRBV6-7|-
TGTGCCAGCAGTGGACATCGCTATAGCAATCAGCCCCAGCATTTT
CASSGHRYSNQPQHF
>-|TRBJ1-1|TRBV19|-
TGTGCCAGTAGTATTACGGGACTCAGGAACACTGAAGCTTTCTTT
CASSITGLRNTEAFF
>TRBD1|TRBJ2-7|TRBV9|many
TGTGCCAGCAGCGTAGTGGGGACAGCCGGGGAGCAGTACTTC
CASSVVGTAGEQYF
>TRBD1|TRBJ1-4|TRBV5-1|-
TGCGCCAGCAGCTTGGAAGTGACAGGGGGTGAAAAACTGTTTTTT
CASSLEVTGGEKLFF
>TRBD2|TRBJ2-2|TRBV6-5|-
TGTGCCAGCAGTTGGACTAGCGGGGGCGGGGAGCTGTTTTTT
CASSWTSGGGELFF
>-|TRBJ2-1|TRBV7-3|-
TGTGCCAGCAGCTTAGTCGGCTCCCGGGATGAGCAGTTCTTC
CASSLVGSRDEQFF
>TRBD1|TRBJ1-2|TRBV5-5|-
TGTGCCAGCAGCCTTACGAAAGGTGACAGGGCGGATAGCTACACCTTC
CASSLTKGDRADSYTF
>TRBD1|TRBJ1-2|TRBV11-2|-
TGTGCCAGCAGCCCGACGAGGACAGGGGAGGGCTACACCTTC
CASSPTRTGEGYTF
>TRBD1|TRBJ1-2|TRBV29-1|-
TGCAGCGTTAAACAGGGGAACTATGGCTACACCTTC
CSVKQGNYGYTF
>-|TRBJ2-4|TRBV27|-
TGTGCCAGCCATGAGGCGGCCAAAAACATTCAGTACTTC
CASHEAAKNIQYF
>TRBD1|TRBJ1-1|TRBV2|-
TGTGCCAGCAGCCCAGCCAGGGGGCGGAACACTGAAGCTTTCTTT
CASSPARGRNTEAFF
>TRBD1|TRBJ2-3|TRBV7-9|-
TGTGCCAGCAGCTTAGCTCGCGGGGGACAGGGACGGTCAGATACGCAGTATTTT
CASSLARGGQGRSDTQYF
>-|TRBJ1-3|TRBV7-6|-
TGTGCCAGCAGCTTGGATGGGGGCCCTGGAAACACCATATATTTT
CASSLDGGPGNTIYF
>TRBD1|TRBJ1-5|TRBV19|-
TGTGCCAGTTCGGGGGACAGGGGATCCGGTAGCAATCAGCCCCAGCATTTT
CASSGDRGSGSNQPQHF
>-|TRBJ2-7|TRBV2|-
TGTGCCAGCAGCCGTTCCTACGAGCAGTACTTC
CASSRSYEQYF
>-|TRBJ1-2|TRBV12-2|once
TGTGCAAGTCGCTCAGACGGGGGTTCGAGAGGCTACACCTTC
CASRSDGGSRGYTF
>-|TRBJ2-1|TRBV2|-
TGTGCCAGCAAAAGCTCCGGGAATGAGCAGTTCTTC
CASKSSGNEQFF
>TRBD1|TRBJ1-3|TRBV7-2|-
TGTGCCAGCAGCCCCCAGGGGGGAGGCTACTCGGGAAACACCATATATTTT
CASSPQGGGYSGNTIYF
>-|TRBJ2-3|TRBV5-4|-
TGTGCCAGCACCTTGGACACCGGCACAGATACGCAGTATTTT
CASTLDTGTDTQYF
>TRBD2|TRBJ2-5|TRBV7-8|once
TGTGCCAGCAGCGAACTAGCGGGAGCGGAGACCCAGTACTTC
CASSELAGAETQYF
>-|TRBJ1-2|TRBV11-2|-
TGTGCCAGCAGCGCGGCCTTGGCTAAAGGCGGCTACACCTTC
CASSAALAKGGYTF
>-|TRBJ2-5|TRBV29-1|once
TGCAGCGTTCGCAGGGGTTCAGAAGAGACCCAGTACTTC
CSVRRGSEETQYF
>TRBD2|TRBJ2-1|TRBV27|-
TGTGCCAGCACCCTAAGCGGGAGTCTATACAATGAGCAGTTCTTC
CASTLSGSLYNEQFF
>TRBD1|TRBJ1-2|TRBV10-2|-
TGCGCCAGCAGTGAGCGGACAGGGGAGCGCACCTTC
CASSERTGERTF
>TRBD1|TRBJ1-3|TRBV10-3|-
TGTGCCATCAGCCCCGACAGGGCGACTGGAAACACCATATATTTT
CAISPDRATGNTIYF
>-|TRBJ2-3|TRBV7-3|-
TGTGCCAGCAGTTCACCCGAGACAGGTGACACAGATACGCAGTATTTT
CASSSPETGDTDTQYF
>TRBD2|TRBJ2-7|TRBV10-3|-
TGTGCCATCAGTGAGTCGGTTAAAAACCACGGGACTAGCGGGAGGCGCGTAGGTTACGAGCAGTACTTC
CAISESVKNHGTSGRRVGYEQYF
>TRBD1|TRBJ2-7|TRBV18|-
TGTGCCAGCTCACCTGTTAGGACAGGGGCGGGTGAGCAGTACTTC
CASSPVRTGAGEQYF
>-|TRBJ1-1|TRBV9|-
TGTGCCAGCAGCGTCGACATGAACACTGAAGCTTTCTTT
CASSVDMNTEAFF
>TRBD2|TRBJ2-1|TRBV11-2|-
TGTGCCAGCAGCTCCGGACTAGCGGCCGGAGTTAGGCAGTTCTTC
CASSSGLAAGVRQFF
>-|TRBJ1-1|TRBV10-3|-
TGTGCCATCAGTGAGTCGAGCATAATGAACACTGAAGCTTTCTTT
CAISESSIMNTEAFF
>-|TRBJ1-2|TRBV2|-
TGTGCCAGCAGTGCCCTGGGCGCTAACTATGGCTACACCTTC
CASSALGANYGYTF
>-|TRBJ1-3|TRBV4-3|few
TGCGCCAGCAGCCAAGCGGGGGTAGGAAACACCATATATTTT
CASSQAGVGNTIYF
>TRBD1|TRBJ2-1|TRBV19|once
TGTGCCAGCCGGGACAGGGTTAACGGCAATGAGCAGTTCTTC
CASRDRVNGNEQFF
>-|TRBJ2-7|TRBV7-9|-
TGTGCCAGCAGCTGGGGACAAGAGCAGTACTTC
CASSWGQEQYF